This TCR beta chain was recovered during a study of cytomegalovirus exposure and HLA in healthy donors. CDR1 SGHTA and CDR2 FQGNSA come from the germline V gene. This CDR3 contains 16 residues. Details on this clone: The antigen is not known. An end of the junction differs from the germline gene, which may be a read error.

Findings and caveats of the study: When analyzed later, a missense DCLRE1C variant was found to be linked to TCR beta V- and J-gene trimming. Some V segments (TRBV6-2 and TRBV6-3 among them) were excluded as indistinguishable.

Researchers ran the PCR with 60 Vbeta and 13 Jbeta primers. TCRdb's copy holds only in-frame clones and misses some; the assay was immunoSEQ multiplex PCR. In the table there are 100,000 to 150,000 clones, under 85% of which are singletons. V is TRBV7-2 and J is TRBJ2-2; tentatively, D is TRBD1 (5 bases). Source material: PBMCs. The TCR was taken from a woman between 45 and 65 years old in good health and CMV-seropositive. CDR3 region: CASSLAIGVNSGELFF. Written as DNA, the CDR3 is TGTGCCAGCAGCTTAGCGATAGGGGTGAACTCCGGGGAGCTGTTTTTT.